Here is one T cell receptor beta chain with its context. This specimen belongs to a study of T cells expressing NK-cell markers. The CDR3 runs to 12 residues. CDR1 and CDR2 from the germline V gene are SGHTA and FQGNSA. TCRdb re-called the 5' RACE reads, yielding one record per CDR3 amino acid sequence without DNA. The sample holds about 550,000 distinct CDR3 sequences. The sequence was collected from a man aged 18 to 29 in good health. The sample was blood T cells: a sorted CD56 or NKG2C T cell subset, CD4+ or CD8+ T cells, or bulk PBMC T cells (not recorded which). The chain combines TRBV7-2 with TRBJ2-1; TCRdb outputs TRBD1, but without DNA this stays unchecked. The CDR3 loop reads CASSSGQGALFF.